Listed below are T cell receptor beta chains from one sample, sequenced in a study of T cell repertoires in cytomegalovirus infection. One entry per CDR3 protein, called by TCRdb with MiXCR from the reads. Among 100,000 to 150,000 distinct CDR3 sequences listed, roughly 8.2% were seen once. The sequencing input was PBMCs. The receptors were sampled from a human donor in good health (CMV status not recorded). Some clones in this sample may be carry-over from other donors' samples. Each CDR3 is given with its conserved first and last residue. A D gene is named only where the DNA matches it firmly. Expanded clones are given a class, and other clones once, few, many or no size at all.

TRBV7-3	many	TRBJ2-1	TRBD1	CASSRAGTAYNEQFF	TGTGCCAGCAGCCGAGCCGGGACAGCCTACAATGAGCAGTTCTTC
TRBV6-5	few	TRBJ1-1	NA	CASSYSSRARITEAFF	TGTGCCAGCAGTTACTCGAGCAGGGCGCGCATCACTGAAGCTTTCTTT
TRBV5-1	many	TRBJ2-5	NA	CASKVGADLETQYF	TGCGCCAGCAAAGTCGGGGCGGATCTGGAGACCCAGTACTTC
TRBV12-3/TRBV12-4	many	TRBJ2-2	NA	CASSLRVTGELFF	TGTGCCAGCAGTCTAAGGGTAACCGGGGAGCTGTTTTTT
TRBV2	few	TRBJ1-2	NA	CATTPNPGSGYTF	TGTGCCACCACCCCCAACCCCGGGTCTGGCTACACCTTC
TRBV2	few	TRBJ1-5	TRBD1	CASSGDRGGQPQHF	TGTGCCAGCAGTGGCGACAGGGGTGGTCAGCCCCAGCATTTT
TRBV6-2/TRBV6-3	many	TRBJ2-7	TRBD1	CASSYIVGQGESYEQYF	TGTGCCAGCAGTTACATTGTCGGACAGGGAGAATCTTACGAGCAGTACTTC
TRBV20-1	NA	TRBJ1-1	TRBD1	CSARSGTENTEAFF	TGCAGTGCTCGGTCCGGGACAGAGAACACTGAAGCTTTCTTT
TRBV5-1	NA	TRBJ2-1	TRBD1	CASSWDRGRPEQFF	TGCGCCAGCAGCTGGGACAGGGGGCGGCCTGAGCAGTTCTTC
TRBV11-2	many	TRBJ2-3	NA	CASSLVDSRGADTQYF	TGTGCCAGCAGCTTAGTAGACAGTAGAGGGGCAGATACGCAGTATTTT
TRBV6-1	many	TRBJ1-6	NA	CASRVDSSYNSPLHF	TGTGCCAGCAGGGTGGACAGCTCCTATAATTCACCCCTCCACTTT
TRBV7-9	many	TRBJ1-2	NA	CASSFPGDGYTF	TGTGCCAGCAGCTTCCCAGGGGATGGCTACACCTTC
TRBV28	many	TRBJ1-1	NA	CATSGNTEAFF	TGTGCCACTTCGGGAAACACTGAAGCTTTCTTT
TRBV20-1	NA	TRBJ2-1	TRBD2	CSAATSGGSSYNEQFF	TGCAGTGCTGCAACTAGCGGGGGGAGCTCCTACAATGAGCAGTTCTTC
TRBV14	many	TRBJ1-4	TRBD1	CASSRKSGGTGGEKLFF	TGTGCCAGCAGCCGGAAGTCAGGAGGGACAGGGGGCGAAAAACTGTTTTTT
TRBV5-1	NA	TRBJ1-6	NA	CASSSGTLGSPLHF	TGCGCCAGCAGCTCCGGGACGCTCGGTTCACCCCTCCACTTT
TRBV19	few	TRBJ2-1	TRBD2	CASSPPPSGGYNEQFF	TGTGCCAGTAGTCCCCCCCCTAGCGGGGGTTACAATGAGCAGTTCTTC
TRBV29-1	NA	TRBJ2-3	TRBD1	CSVFGQGLSTRTDTQYF	TGCAGCGTTTTCGGACAGGGGCTCTCAACACGCACAGATACGCAGTATTTT
TRBV29-1	few	TRBJ2-5	NA	CSVLAGETQYF	TGCAGCGTGCTGGCCGGGGAGACCCAGTACTTC
TRBV6-5	few	TRBJ1-2	NA	CASSYYQGNYGYTF	TGTGCCAGCAGTTACTATCAGGGAAACTATGGCTACACCTTC
TRBV9	NA	TRBJ1-1	TRBD1	CASSVPGQENTEAFF	TGTGCCAGCAGCGTCCCGGGACAGGAGAACACTGAAGCTTTCTTT
TRBV20-1	NA	TRBJ2-7	NA	CSASPARKGRYEQYF	TGCAGTGCTAGCCCCGCTCGGAAGGGTCGGTACGAGCAGTACTTC
TRBV9	NA	TRBJ2-7	NA	CASSAEPGRYYEQYF	TGTGCCAGCAGCGCCGAACCGGGACGGTATTACGAGCAGTACTTC
TRBV10-3	few	TRBJ1-1	NA	CAISGGQGRTEAFF	TGTGCCATCAGTGGGGGGCAGGGTCGGACTGAAGCTTTCTTT
TRBV5-5	many	TRBJ2-7	TRBD1	CASSLGQGRYEQYF	TGTGCCAGCAGCTTGGGACAGGGTAGGTACGAGCAGTACTTC
TRBV20-1	NA	TRBJ1-1	NA	CSAIRRMNTEAFF	TGCAGTGCTATCAGACGGATGAACACTGAAGCTTTCTTT
TRBV25-1	many	TRBJ1-3	NA	CASSEQYSGNTIYF	TGTGCCAGCAGCGAGCAATACTCTGGAAACACCATATATTTT
TRBV10-2	few	TRBJ2-5	NA	CASSGSRSDGDQYF	TGCGCCAGCAGTGGTAGTAGGTCCGACGGGGACCAGTACTTC
TRBV10-3	many	TRBJ1-6	NA	CAISESVDERYSPLHF	TGTGCCATCAGTGAGTCCGTGGACGAGAGGTATTCACCCCTCCACTTT
TRBV28	many	TRBJ2-1	NA	CASSFPGGGGVYNEQFF	TGTGCCAGCAGTTTTCCCGGAGGGGGGGGGGTTTACAATGAGCAGTTCTTC
TRBV12-3/TRBV12-4	many	TRBJ1-1	NA	CASSFSGITEAFF	TGTGCCAGCAGTTTTTCGGGGATCACTGAAGCTTTCTTT
TRBV2	few	TRBJ2-6	NA	CASSGDSFSGANVLTF	TGTGCCAGCAGTGGGGATTCCTTCTCTGGGGCCAACGTCCTGACTTTC
TRBV2	many	TRBJ2-3	NA	CASRRTGVRSTDTQYF	TGTGCCAGCAGGAGGACGGGGGTAAGAAGCACAGATACGCAGTATTTT
TRBV4-1	many	TRBJ2-5	NA	CASSQDRLGEETQYF	TGCGCCAGCAGCCAAGATAGGCTGGGGGAAGAGACCCAGTACTTC
TRBV7-6	many	TRBJ2-2	NA	CASSLVSPGAGELFF	TGTGCCAGCAGCTTAGTGTCCCCTGGGGCCGGGGAGCTGTTTTTT
TRBV14	many	TRBJ2-7	NA	CASSRGGATEQYF	TGTGCCAGCAGCCGGGGGGGGGCTACCGAGCAGTACTTC
TRBV6-2/TRBV6-3	many	TRBJ1-6	NA	CASSYSGTPGSNSPLHF	TGTGCCAGCAGTTACTCGGGGACTCCTGGCAGCAATTCACCCCTCCACTTT
TRBV2	many	TRBJ1-1	NA	CASSDTAGRTAFF	TGTGCCAGCAGTGATACGGCAGGGAGGACAGCTTTCTTT
TRBV10-3	NA	TRBJ2-3	TRBD2	CAISDLTSGARDTQYF	TGTGCCATCAGTGACCTAACTAGCGGGGCGCGAGATACGCAGTATTTT
TRBV9	many	TRBJ1-1	NA	CASSVGGGINTEAFF	TGTGCCAGCAGCGTAGGTGGAGGGATAAACACTGAAGCTTTCTTT
TRBV18	many	TRBJ1-2	NA	CASSPLGESDGYTF	TGTGCCAGCTCACCACTCGGGGAATCGGATGGCTACACCTTC
TRBV28	many	TRBJ2-3	TRBD1	CASNNRGPTDTQYF	TGTGCCAGCAACAACAGGGGGCCCACAGATACGCAGTATTTT
TRBV5-4	few	TRBJ2-7	TRBD1	CASKDRVSYEQYF	TGTGCCAGCAAAGACAGGGTATCCTACGAGCAGTACTTC
TRBV19	many	TRBJ2-1	TRBD2	CASTGSGGHYNEQFF	TGTGCCAGTACCGGCTCGGGGGGGCACTACAATGAGCAGTTCTTC
TRBV20-1	NA	TRBJ2-5	NA	CSVLDGFGETQYF	TGCAGTGTACTAGACGGGTTCGGAGAGACCCAGTACTTC
TRBV11-2	few	TRBJ2-7	NA	CASSLGSLYEQYF	TGTGCCAGCAGCTTAGGATCCCTCTACGAGCAGTACTTC
TRBV5-1	once	TRBJ1-5	NA	CASSLDAPSQPQHF	TGCGCCAGCAGCCTGGACGCGCCGAGTCAGCCCCAGCATTTT
TRBV2	many	TRBJ2-7	NA	CASSEGSYEQYF	TGTGCCAGCAGCGAGGGCTCCTACGAGCAGTACTTC
TRBV30	once	TRBJ2-2	TRBD1	CAWSARRTGGGNGELFF	TGTGCCTGGAGCGCTCGCCGAACAGGGGGCGGAAACGGGGAGCTGTTTTTT
TRBV27	many	TRBJ2-6	NA	CATSGTGANVLTF	TGTGCCACCTCAGGGACTGGGGCCAACGTCCTGACTTTC